Listed here are 9 T cell receptor beta chains from one sample, sequenced in a study of radiotherapy plus CTLA-4 blockade in lung cancer. Some clones are missing from TCRdb's copy, which holds only in-frame ones; the method was immunoSEQ multiplex PCR. Found here are 34,000 or so clones, around 74% of them singletons; the top ten hold roughly 15%. The material was peripheral blood, obtained from a patient treated with radiotherapy plus ipilimumab. Receptors were obtained from a human donor with non-small cell lung cancer that progressed on radiotherapy plus ipilimumab.

The rearrangement uses TRBV30 and TRBJ2-7, with no clear D. The CDR3 runs 15 residues. Germline V lookup: CDR1 GTSNPN, CDR2 SVGIG (reference sequence). The germline V and J ends were trimmed by 1 base and 1 base, with 14 bases remaining between them. The CDR3 protein is CAWSAHPDGSYEQYF. The CDR3 DNA is TGTGCCTGGAGTGCGCATCCGGACGGGTCCTACGAGCAGTACTTC.

This clone was observed once. The J gene is TRBJ1-2, the V gene TRBV6-5; TRBD1 matches 10 bases. The length of the CDR3 is 15 residues. V lost 2 bases to trimming and J lost 8 bases; unmatched junction nucleotides: 8. In germline, CDR1 is MNHEY, CDR2 SVGAGI. In DNA, the CDR3 is TGTGCCAGCAGTTACGGCCCCGGGACAGGGGAGGGCTACACCTTC. Protein: CASSYGPGTGEGYTF.

Only a few counts were recorded for this clone. The chain links TRBV7-9 to TRBJ1-2, with 8 nucleotides matching TRBD1. The CDR3 has 15 amino acids. Germline CDR1 and CDR2: SEHNR and FQNEAQ (reference sequence). With V trimmed by 7 bases and J by 6 bases, 13 bases remained unmatched. The CDR3 is CASIPAWTGWNGYTF. As DNA, the CDR3 is TGTGCCAGCATCCCGGCATGGACAGGGTGGAATGGCTACACCTTC.

The gene calls are TRBV10-2 and TRBJ2-7; 10 nucleotides line up with TRBD1. Germline V CDR1 and CDR2: WSHSY, SAAADI. The CDR3 runs to 15 residues. V dropped 3 bases and J dropped 3; count of bases not matched to a gene: 5. The CDR3 sequence: CASSERTGGYYEQYF. CDR3 bases: TGCGCCAGCAGTGAACGGACAGGGGGTTACTACGAGCAGTACTTC.

This clone occurred once. CDR3 nucleotides: TGTGCCAGCAGTTTGTTTCCTGGGGACTACGAGCAGTACTTC. This encodes CASSLFPGDYEQYF. The V call is TRBV27, the J call TRBJ2-7; D gene ambiguous. Germline lookup yields CDR1 MNHEY and CDR2 SMNVEV (reference sequence). This CDR3 has 14 residues. Trimming left V 3 bases short and J 3 bases short, with 12 bases between.

V is TRBV28 and J is TRBJ1-2; a possible D gene is TRBD1 (5 bases). There are 13 residues in the CDR3. With 5 bases removed from V and 9 bases from J, the gap between germline ends came to 16 bases. Germline values: CDR1 MDHEN, CDR2 SYDVKM. CDR3 in DNA: TGTGCCAGCAGTCCGGTCGGGACGGAGCGCTACACCTTC. Protein sequence: CASSPVGTERYTF.

The gene calls are TRBV28 and TRBJ1-4; 12 bases match TRBD1. The CDR3 length is 16 residues. Germline-derived CDR1 and CDR2 are MDHEN and SYDVKM. V trimming: 6 bases; J trimming: 2 bases; junction bases outside the gene matches: 4. The CDR3 loop is CASSLGQGATNEKLFF. In DNA, the CDR3 is TGTGCCAGCAGCCTGGGACAGGGGGCGACTAATGAAAAACTGTTTTTT.

The CDR3: CASRAGPAAEQFF. The CDR3 bases are TGTGCCAGCAGAGCCGGCCCCGCCGCTGAGCAGTTCTTC. This chain connects TRBV2 to TRBJ2-1; no clear D gene. The CDR3 contains 13 residues. Trimming left V 6 bases short and J 9 bases short, with 15 bases between. CDR1 and CDR2 (germline): SNHLY, FYNNEI.

The chain carries TRBV28 and TRBJ1-1, with unresolved D. The germline V gene encodes CDR1 MDHEN and CDR2 SYDVKM. V was pared by 7 bases and J by 7 bases, with 13 bases between. The CDR3 totals 12 residues. The CDR3 region has the DNA TGTGCCAGCAAAGGGCAGACCTTTGAAGCTTTCTTT. Its translation: CASKGQTFEAFF.